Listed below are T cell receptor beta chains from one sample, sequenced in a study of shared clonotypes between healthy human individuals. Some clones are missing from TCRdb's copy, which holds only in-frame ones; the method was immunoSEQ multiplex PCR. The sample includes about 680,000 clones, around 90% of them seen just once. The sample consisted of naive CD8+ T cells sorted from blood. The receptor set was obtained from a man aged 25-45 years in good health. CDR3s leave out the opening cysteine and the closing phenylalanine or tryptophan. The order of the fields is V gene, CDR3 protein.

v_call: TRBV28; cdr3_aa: ASSLTGGNQPQH
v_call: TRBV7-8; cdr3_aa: ASSSLLVYEQY
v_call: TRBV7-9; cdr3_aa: ASSPPQGAGEKLF
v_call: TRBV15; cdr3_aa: ASMDGGGSRIGEQF
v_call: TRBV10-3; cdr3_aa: AISLAGANEQF
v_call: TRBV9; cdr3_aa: ASSVSGYNEQF
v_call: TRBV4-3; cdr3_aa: ASSAALGVTYEQY
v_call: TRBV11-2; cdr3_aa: ASSWGQSYEQY
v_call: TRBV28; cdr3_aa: ASSPGGTEAF
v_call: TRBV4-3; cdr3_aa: ASSQGNNEQF
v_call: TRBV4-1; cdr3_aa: ASSHGGKYNEQF
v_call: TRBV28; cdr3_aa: ASTGAPIPYEQY
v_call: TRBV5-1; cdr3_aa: ASSHREPNTGELF
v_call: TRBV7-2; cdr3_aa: ASSLGPGQVNQPQH
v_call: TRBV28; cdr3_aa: ASSPTGFLGEAF
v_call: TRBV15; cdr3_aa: ATSRGLAGPWVEQF
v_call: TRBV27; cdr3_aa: ASSTGQGLYNEQF
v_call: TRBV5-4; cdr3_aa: ASSFRGDNEQF
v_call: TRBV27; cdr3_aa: ASSSGGNYNEQF
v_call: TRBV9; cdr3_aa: ASSVASGSYEQY
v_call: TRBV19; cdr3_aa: ASIGTQNTGELF
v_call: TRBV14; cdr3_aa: ASSSSAGGEQF
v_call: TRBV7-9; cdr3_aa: ASSSVDRVSYNEQF
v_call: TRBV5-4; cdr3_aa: ASSLNFYEQY
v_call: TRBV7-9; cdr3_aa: ASSRTGEETQY
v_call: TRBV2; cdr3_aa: ATIAGEQF
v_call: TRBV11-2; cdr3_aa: ASSFPTGLDNEQF
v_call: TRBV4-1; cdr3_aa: ASSQAGTALGEQY
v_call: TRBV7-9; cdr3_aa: ASSLDRGLPEAF
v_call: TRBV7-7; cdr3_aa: ASSLRGLETQY
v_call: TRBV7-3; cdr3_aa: ASSFTPGAGVSYNEQF
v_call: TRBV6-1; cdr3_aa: ASSESPGPAYEQY
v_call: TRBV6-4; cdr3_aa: ASSEEPRSTDTQY
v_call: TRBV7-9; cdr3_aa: ASSLARATVNTGELF
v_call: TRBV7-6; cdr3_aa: ASSPGQGDTQY
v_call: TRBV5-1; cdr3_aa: ASSSETSGIFYNEQF
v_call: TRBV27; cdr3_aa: ASSLGGGRAF
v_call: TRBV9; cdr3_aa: ASSGEDYEQY
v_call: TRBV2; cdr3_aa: ASRETGTGGLANTGELF
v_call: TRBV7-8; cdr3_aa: ASSLILETQY
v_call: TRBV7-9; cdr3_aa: ASKSSGRALDTQY